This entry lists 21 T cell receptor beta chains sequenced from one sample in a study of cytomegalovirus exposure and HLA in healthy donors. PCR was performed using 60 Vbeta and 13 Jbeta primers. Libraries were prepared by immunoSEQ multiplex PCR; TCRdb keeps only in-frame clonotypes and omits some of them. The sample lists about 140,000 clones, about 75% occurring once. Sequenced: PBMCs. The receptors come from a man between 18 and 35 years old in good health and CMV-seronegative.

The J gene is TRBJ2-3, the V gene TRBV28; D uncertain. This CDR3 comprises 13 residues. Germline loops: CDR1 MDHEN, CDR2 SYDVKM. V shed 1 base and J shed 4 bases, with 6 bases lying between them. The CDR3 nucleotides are TGTGCCAGCAGTTTATTATCCCCAGATACGCAGTATTTT. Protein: CASSLLSPDTQYF.

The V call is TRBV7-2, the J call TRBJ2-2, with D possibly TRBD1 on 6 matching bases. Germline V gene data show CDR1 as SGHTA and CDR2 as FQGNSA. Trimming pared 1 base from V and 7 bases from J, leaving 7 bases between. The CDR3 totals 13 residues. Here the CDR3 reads CASSLDRDGELFF. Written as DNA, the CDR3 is TGTGCCAGCAGCTTAGACAGGGACGGGGAGCTGTTTTTT.

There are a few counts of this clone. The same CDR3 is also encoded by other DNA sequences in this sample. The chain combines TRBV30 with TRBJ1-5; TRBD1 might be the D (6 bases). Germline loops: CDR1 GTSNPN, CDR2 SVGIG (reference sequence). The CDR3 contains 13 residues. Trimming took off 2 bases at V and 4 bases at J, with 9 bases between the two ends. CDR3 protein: CAWSIQGNQPQHF. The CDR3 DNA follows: TGTGCCTGGAGTATACAGGGAAATCAGCCCCAGCATTTT.

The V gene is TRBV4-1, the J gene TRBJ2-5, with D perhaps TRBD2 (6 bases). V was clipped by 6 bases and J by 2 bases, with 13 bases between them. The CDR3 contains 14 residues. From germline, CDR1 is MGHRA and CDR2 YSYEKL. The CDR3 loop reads CASRRPGTQETQYF. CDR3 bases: TGCGCCAGCAGACGGCCCGGGACTCAAGAGACCCAGTACTTC.

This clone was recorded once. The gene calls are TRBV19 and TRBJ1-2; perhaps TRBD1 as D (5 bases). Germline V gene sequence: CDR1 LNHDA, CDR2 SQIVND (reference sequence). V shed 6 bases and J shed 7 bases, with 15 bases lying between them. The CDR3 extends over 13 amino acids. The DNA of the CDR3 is TGTGCCAGTAGCCAGGGCGGCTTTACTGGCTACACCTTC. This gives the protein CASSQGGFTGYTF.

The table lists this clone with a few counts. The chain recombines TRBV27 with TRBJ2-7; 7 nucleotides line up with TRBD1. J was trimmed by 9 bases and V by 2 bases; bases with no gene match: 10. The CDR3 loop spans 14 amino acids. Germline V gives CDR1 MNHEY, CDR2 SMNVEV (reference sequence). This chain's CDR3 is CASSLLGTARRQYF. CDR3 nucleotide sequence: TGTGCCAGCAGTTTACTCGGGACAGCCCGGAGGCAGTACTTC.

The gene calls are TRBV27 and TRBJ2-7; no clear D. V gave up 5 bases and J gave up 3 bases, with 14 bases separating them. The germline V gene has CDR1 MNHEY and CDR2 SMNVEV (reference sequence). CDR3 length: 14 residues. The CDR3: CASSRAARNYEQYF. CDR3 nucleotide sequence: TGTGCCAGCAGTCGCGCGGCTCGGAACTACGAGCAGTACTTC.

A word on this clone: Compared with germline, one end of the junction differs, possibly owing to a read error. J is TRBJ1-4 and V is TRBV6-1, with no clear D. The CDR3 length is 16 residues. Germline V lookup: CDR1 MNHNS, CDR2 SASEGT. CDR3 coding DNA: TGTACCAGCAGTGAAGCGCCCGGACGGGGTAATGAAAAACTGTTTTTT. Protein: CTSSEAPGRGNEKLFF.

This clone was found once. The CDR3 DNA reads as TGTGCCAGTAGCGGATCCGGGACAGGGTTGGGGGAGCAGTACTTC. It yields the protein CASSGSGTGLGEQYF. The J gene is TRBJ2-7, the V gene TRBV19; TRBD1 aligns across 9 bases. J lost 7 bases, V lost 6 bases, and 13 bases had no gene match. The CDR3 contains 15 residues. Germline V gene data show CDR1 as LNHDA and CDR2 as SQIVND (reference sequence).

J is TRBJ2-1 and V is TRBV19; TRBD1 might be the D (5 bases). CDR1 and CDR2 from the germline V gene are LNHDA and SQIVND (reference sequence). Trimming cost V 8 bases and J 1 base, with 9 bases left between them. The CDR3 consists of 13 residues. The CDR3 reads CASSGWSYNEQFF. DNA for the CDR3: TGTGCCAGTTCAGGGTGGTCCTACAATGAGCAGTTCTTC.

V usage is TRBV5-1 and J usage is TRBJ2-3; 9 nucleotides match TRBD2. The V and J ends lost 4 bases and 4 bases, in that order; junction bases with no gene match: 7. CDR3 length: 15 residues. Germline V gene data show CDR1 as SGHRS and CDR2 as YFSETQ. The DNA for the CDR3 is TGCGCCAGCAGCACGGGACTAGCTATCGCAGATACGCAGTATTTT. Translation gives CASSTGLAIADTQYF.

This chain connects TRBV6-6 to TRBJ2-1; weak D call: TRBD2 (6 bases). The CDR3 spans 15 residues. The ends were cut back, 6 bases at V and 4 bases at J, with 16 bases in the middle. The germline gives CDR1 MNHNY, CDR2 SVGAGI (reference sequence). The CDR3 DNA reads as TGTGCCAGCAGGGGAGCTAGCGCCCCATACAATGAGCAGTTCTTC. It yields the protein CASRGASAPYNEQFF.

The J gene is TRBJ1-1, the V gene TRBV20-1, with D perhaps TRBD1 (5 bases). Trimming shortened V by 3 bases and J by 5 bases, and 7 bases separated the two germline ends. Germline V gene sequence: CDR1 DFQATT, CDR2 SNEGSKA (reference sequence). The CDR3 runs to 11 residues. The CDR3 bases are TGCAGTGCTAGTCAGGGAACTGAAGCTTTCTTT. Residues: CSASQGTEAFF.

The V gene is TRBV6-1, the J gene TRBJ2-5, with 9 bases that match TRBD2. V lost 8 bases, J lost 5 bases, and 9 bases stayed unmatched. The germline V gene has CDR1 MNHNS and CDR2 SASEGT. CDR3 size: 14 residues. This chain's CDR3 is CASYGGGAGETQYF. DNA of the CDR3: TGTGCCAGCTATGGCGGGGGGGCTGGTGAGACCCAGTACTTC.

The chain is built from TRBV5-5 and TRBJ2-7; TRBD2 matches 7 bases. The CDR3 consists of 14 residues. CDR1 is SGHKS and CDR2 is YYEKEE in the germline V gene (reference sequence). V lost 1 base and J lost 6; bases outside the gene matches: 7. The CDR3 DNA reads TGTGCCAGCAGCTTGATGGGGGGGGGATCCGAGCAGTACTTC. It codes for CASSLMGGGSEQYF.

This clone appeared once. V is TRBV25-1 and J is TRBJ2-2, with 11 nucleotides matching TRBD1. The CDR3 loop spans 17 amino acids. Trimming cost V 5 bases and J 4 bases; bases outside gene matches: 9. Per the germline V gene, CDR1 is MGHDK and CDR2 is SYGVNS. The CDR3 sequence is CASSKRRTGGGTGELFF. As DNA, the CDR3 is TGTGCCAGCAGTAAGCGGCGGACAGGGGGCGGCACCGGGGAGCTGTTTTTT.

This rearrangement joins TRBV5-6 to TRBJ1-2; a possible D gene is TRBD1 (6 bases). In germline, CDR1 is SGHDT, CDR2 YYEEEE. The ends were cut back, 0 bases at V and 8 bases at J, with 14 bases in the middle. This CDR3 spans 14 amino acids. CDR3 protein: CASSLVGRGGGYTF. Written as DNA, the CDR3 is TGTGCCAGCAGCTTGGTGGGCAGGGGTGGCGGCTACACCTTC.

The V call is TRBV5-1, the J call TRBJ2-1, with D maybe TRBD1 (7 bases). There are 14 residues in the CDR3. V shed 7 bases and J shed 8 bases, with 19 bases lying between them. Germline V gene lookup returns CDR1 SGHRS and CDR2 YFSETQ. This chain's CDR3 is CASAQTGRFDEQFF. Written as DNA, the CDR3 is TGCGCCAGCGCCCAGACAGGGAGGTTCGATGAGCAGTTCTTC.

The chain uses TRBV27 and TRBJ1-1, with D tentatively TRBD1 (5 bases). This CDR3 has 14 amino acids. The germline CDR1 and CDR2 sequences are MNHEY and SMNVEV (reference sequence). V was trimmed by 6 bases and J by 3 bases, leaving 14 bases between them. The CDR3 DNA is TGTGCCAGCAGCCTAAGATCAGGGTACACTGAAGCTTTCTTT. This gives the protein CASSLRSGYTEAFF.

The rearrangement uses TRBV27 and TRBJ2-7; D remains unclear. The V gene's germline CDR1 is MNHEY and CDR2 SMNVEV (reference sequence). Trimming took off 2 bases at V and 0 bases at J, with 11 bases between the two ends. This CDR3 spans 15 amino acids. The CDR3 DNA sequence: TGTGCCAGCAGTTTAGATTCCCTGGCCTCCTACGAGCAGTACTTC. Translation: CASSLDSLASYEQYF.

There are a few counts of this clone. CDR3 in DNA: TGTGCCAGCAGCGGACAGGGTCCATTGGAGACCCAGTACTTC. Residues: CASSGQGPLETQYF. This chain joins TRBV9 and TRBJ2-5; 7 bases align to TRBD1. The trim removed 3 bases at V and 5 bases at J, leaving 7 bases unmatched. The V gene's germline CDR1 is SGDLS and CDR2 YYNGEE. The CDR3 is made up of 14 amino acids.